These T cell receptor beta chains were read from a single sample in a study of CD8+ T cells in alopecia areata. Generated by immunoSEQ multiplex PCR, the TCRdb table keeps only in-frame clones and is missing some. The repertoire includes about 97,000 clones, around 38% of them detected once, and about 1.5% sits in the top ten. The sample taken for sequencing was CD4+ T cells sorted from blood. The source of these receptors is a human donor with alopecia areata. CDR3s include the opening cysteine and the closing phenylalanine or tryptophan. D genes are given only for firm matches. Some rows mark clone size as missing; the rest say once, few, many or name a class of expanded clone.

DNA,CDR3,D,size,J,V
TGTGCCAGCAGCCCGCAACGGGGAGTGGCGACTGAAGCTTTCTTT,CASSPQRGVATEAFF,-,-,TRBJ1-1,TRBV27
TGCAGCGTTAAGCTTTTGGACTTTTACAATGAGCAGTTCTTC,CSVKLLDFYNEQFF,-,-,TRBJ2-1,TRBV29-1
TGTGCCAGCAGCTTAGAGGCCCCGGCGGTTAACTATGGCTACACCTTC,CASSLEAPAVNYGYTF,-,-,TRBJ1-2,TRBV7-9
TGTGCCAGCACCAAAGGGCCCAATGAGCAGTTCTTC,CASTKGPNEQFF,-,-,TRBJ2-1,TRBV2
TGTGCCAGCGGATCAGGACCCCAGCGTCGGGGCTACACCTTC,CASGSGPQRRGYTF,-,-,TRBJ1-2,TRBV6-5
TGTGCCAGCAGTTACTCAGGGACCACTGAAGCTTTCTTT,CASSYSGTTEAFF,-,-,TRBJ1-1,TRBV6-5
TGCGCCAGCAGCCAAGAAGGGTACAACACTGAAGCTTTCTTT,CASSQEGYNTEAFF,-,few,TRBJ1-1,TRBV4-3
TGTGCCAGCAAGCGGGATCGTTACAGCACAGATACGCAGTATTTT,CASKRDRYSTDTQYF,TRBD2,-,TRBJ2-3,TRBV2
TGTGCCAGCAGCCGGCGGGGCTCACAAGAGACCCAGTACTTC,CASSRRGSQETQYF,-,-,TRBJ2-5,TRBV7-6
TGCAGCGGGGGCAGGGGGCGCTCGAAAGAGACCCAGTACTTC,CSGGRGRSKETQYF,TRBD1,-,TRBJ2-5,TRBV29-1
TGTGCCAGCAGCGTAGTTCCAGATACGCAGTATTTT,CASSVVPDTQYF,-,-,TRBJ2-3,TRBV9
TGTGCCAGCAGCTCGAGTAGACTAGCGGGAGGGATCTACGAGCAGTACTTC,CASSSSRLAGGIYEQYF,TRBD2,-,TRBJ2-7,TRBV7-2
TGTGCCTGGAGTGAGGGGACAGGGGATGGCTACACCTTC,CAWSEGTGDGYTF,TRBD1,few,TRBJ1-2,TRBV30
TGTGCCTGGAGAGCCGACGAGGATCAGCCCCAGCATTTT,CAWRADEDQPQHF,-,once,TRBJ1-5,TRBV30
TGCGCCAGAACTCCACCGACGGAGAAGGGCAAAAACATTCAGTACTTC,CARTPPTEKGKNIQYF,-,-,TRBJ2-4,TRBV4-1
TGTGCCACCAGCATAGCCTTCACAGGGAATCAGCCCCAGCATTTT,CATSIAFTGNQPQHF,-,-,TRBJ1-5,TRBV15
TGTGCCAGCAGACACGTCGGCCGGCTAAGCTCTGGGGCCAACGTCCTGACTTTC,CASRHVGRLSSGANVLTF,-,-,TRBJ2-6,TRBV7-2
TGTGCCAGCAGCTTACGCCAGGGTTCAGATACGCAGTATTTT,CASSLRQGSDTQYF,-,few,TRBJ2-3,TRBV7-2
TGTGCCAGCAGCTTAGATCAAGCCCCGTCCTACAATGAGCAGTTCTTC,CASSLDQAPSYNEQFF,-,-,TRBJ2-1,TRBV7-9
TGTGCCACCAGCAGAGAGGGAGTCGAGCAGTACTTC,CATSREGVEQYF,-,-,TRBJ2-7,TRBV15
TGTGCCAGCAGCCGAGAGTTGGGCTCCTACAATGAGCAGTTCTTC,CASSRELGSYNEQFF,-,-,TRBJ2-1,TRBV7-2
TGTGCCAGCAGCCAAGATGACAGGGTGGACTATGGCTACACCTTC,CASSQDDRVDYGYTF,TRBD1,-,TRBJ1-2,TRBV4-2
TGTGCCAGCAGTTACTCGACGCGCCGGGGGCGGGACGAGCAGTACTTC,CASSYSTRRGRDEQYF,-,-,TRBJ2-7,TRBV6-5
TGTGCCAGCAGTCGGGACAGGAATCAGCCCCAGCATTTT,CASSRDRNQPQHF,TRBD1,few,TRBJ1-5,TRBV7-2
TGTGCCAGCAGCCAGGTGGGAGGGAGGGCCAAAAACATTCAGTACTTC,CASSQVGGRAKNIQYF,TRBD2,once,TRBJ2-4,TRBV4-2
TGCGCCAGCAGCTGGGGACAGGGCCACGAGCAGTACTTC,CASSWGQGHEQYF,TRBD1,-,TRBJ2-7,TRBV5-1
TGTGCCTGGAGTACAGGGGCAGATACGCAGTATTTT,CAWSTGADTQYF,TRBD1,-,TRBJ2-3,TRBV30
TGTGCCAGCAGCCCATTTAGGAGGCCAGATACGCAGTATTTT,CASSPFRRPDTQYF,-,-,TRBJ2-3,TRBV9
TGTGCCAGCAGGGGGGCCGCAGATACGCAGTATTTT,CASRGAADTQYF,-,-,TRBJ2-3,TRBV7-6
TGTGCCAGCAGTTCCCTCAGGGAAAGGACCTACGAGCAGTACTTC,CASSSLRERTYEQYF,-,-,TRBJ2-7,TRBV27
TGTGCCACCAGCAGAGACCCAGGCGCGAACACCGGGGAGCTGTTTTTT,CATSRDPGANTGELFF,-,-,TRBJ2-2,TRBV15
TGTGCCAGTAGTAGGGACAGGGAAGGGGAGCAGTTCTTC,CASSRDREGEQFF,TRBD1,few,TRBJ2-1,TRBV19
TGCAGCGTCGGGGACAGTCTAAACCAAGAGACCCAGTACTTC,CSVGDSLNQETQYF,TRBD1,-,TRBJ2-5,TRBV29-1
TGTGCCAGCGGGGAGGGGGCTTTCGCAGATACGCAGTATTTT,CASGEGAFADTQYF,-,-,TRBJ2-3,TRBV7-9
TGTGCCAGCAGCTTAGATGGAGGGTTTGGCACAGATACGCAGTATTTT,CASSLDGGFGTDTQYF,-,few,TRBJ2-3,TRBV7-2
TGTGCCAGCAGCCAAGATGGAGTCCTACTATCCTACAATGAGCAGTTCTTC,CASSQDGVLLSYNEQFF,-,few,TRBJ2-1,TRBV4-2
TGCGCCAGCAGCTTGGATGGACAGGGTTACAATGAGCAGTTCTTC,CASSLDGQGYNEQFF,TRBD1,-,TRBJ2-1,TRBV5-1